The next 28 T cell receptor beta chains were all read from a single sample in a study of beta chain features in type 1 diabetes. General study points: When Type 1 diabetes patients were examined, their TCRB CDR3s proved moderately but significantly shorter in all four CD4+ subsets.

Sequencing targeted expressed TCRB transcripts, as all isolated RNA had been reverse transcribed. The data were produced by immunoSEQ multiplex PCR, yet TCRdb's version contains in-frame clones alone and is incomplete. The sample yields 100,000 to 150,000 clones, 15% to 20% seen once. The antigens these receptors bind are not known. Sequenced: central memory CD4+ T cells from blood. Receptor source: a man aged 18 to 30 with type 1 diabetes.

This clone was counted ten times or more. The chain combines TRBV2 with TRBJ2-2, with no clear D. This CDR3 is built from 14 residues. Per the germline V gene, CDR1 is SNHLY and CDR2 is FYNNEI. Trimming took 6 bases from V and 3 from J, leaving 11 bases between them. In DNA form, the CDR3 reads TGTGCCAGCAGGGATGACGGATACACCGGGGAGCTGTTTTTT. Translating gives CASRDDGYTGELFF.

The chain joins TRBV19 to TRBJ1-1; 9 nucleotides align to TRBD1. The germline gives CDR1 LNHDA, CDR2 SQIVND (reference sequence). V lost 7 bases and J lost 0; bases outside the gene matches: 6. The CDR3 consists of 15 residues. The CDR3 region is CASIPGQGLNTEAFF. The CDR3 DNA sequence: TGTGCCAGTATACCGGGACAGGGACTGAACACTGAAGCTTTCTTT.

The chain couples TRBV28 to TRBJ2-3; D unclear. The CDR3 is 12 amino acids. V lost 4 bases, J lost 5 bases, and 7 bases lay in between. Germline V gives CDR1 MDHEN, CDR2 SYDVKM. The CDR3 loop is CASSSEIDTQYF. In DNA, the CDR3 is TGTGCCAGCAGTTCTGAGATAGATACGCAGTATTTT.

The chain uses TRBV30 and TRBJ2-3; 10 bases line up with TRBD1. In germline, CDR1 is GTSNPN, CDR2 SVGIG (reference sequence). V trimming: 5 bases; J trimming: 0 bases; junction bases outside the gene matches: 5. The CDR3 contains 15 residues. The CDR3 here is CAWDGTGDSTDTQYF. CDR3 nucleotides: TGTGCCTGGGACGGGACAGGGGACAGCACAGATACGCAGTATTTT.

The gene calls are TRBV7-9 and TRBJ1-6; the D is unclear. CDR3 length equals 12 residues. In germline, CDR1 is SEHNR, CDR2 FQNEAQ (reference sequence). V dropped 5 bases and J dropped 10 bases, with 9 bases sitting between them. The CDR3 protein is CASSAPGSPLHF. In DNA, the CDR3 is TGTGCCAGCAGCGCTCCGGGCTCACCCCTCCACTTT. Based on the CDR3 plus reference TRBV7-9 and TRBJ1-6, the full variable domain is DTGVSQNPRHKITKRGQNVTFRCDPISEHNRLYWYRQTLGQGPEFLTYFQNEAQLEKSRLLSDRFSAERPKGSFSTLEIQRTEQGDSAMYLCASSAPGSPLHFGNGTRLTVT.

This rearrangement joins TRBV4-1 to TRBJ1-5, with 10 bases matching TRBD1. CDR1 MGHRA and CDR2 YSYEKL come from the germline V gene. The J segment lost 2 bases and the V segment lost 2 bases, leaving 6 bases of the junction unmatched. The CDR3 has 17 residues. For the CDR3, the DNA is TGCGCCAGCAGCCAACGGGACAGGGGCGATGGCAATCAGCCCCAGCATTTT. Protein sequence: CASSQRDRGDGNQPQHF.

The chain employs TRBV5-1 and TRBJ2-3; TRBD1 might be the D (6 bases). V was shortened by 3 bases and J by 2 bases, with 13 bases between the two germline ends. There are 15 residues in the CDR3. Germline assignment: CDR1 SGHRS and CDR2 YFSETQ. This chain's CDR3 is CASSSRGQPTDTQYF. In DNA form, the CDR3 reads TGCGCCAGCAGCTCGCGTGGACAGCCCACAGATACGCAGTATTTT.

This clone was observed a handful of times. The rearrangement uses TRBV2 and TRBJ2-5; 10 positions agree with TRBD1. Germline V gene data show CDR1 as SNHLY and CDR2 as FYNNEI. This CDR3 contains 12 residues. V was clipped by 6 bases and J by 6 bases; unmatched bases: 1. The CDR3 sequence: CASRDRGKTQYF. CDR3 DNA sequence: TGTGCCAGCAGGGACAGGGGGAAGACCCAGTACTTC.

The chain links TRBV4-2 to TRBJ1-2, with a weak D call TRBD1 (5 bases). This CDR3 comprises 13 residues. Germline V gene lookup returns CDR1 LGHNA and CDR2 YNFKEQ. V was trimmed by 4 bases and J by 7 bases, leaving 13 bases between them. The CDR3 nucleotides are TGTGCCAGCAGCCGCACAGACAGTATTGGCTACACCTTC. Translated, it gives CASSRTDSIGYTF.

This clone was picked up many times. This rearrangement joins TRBV29-1 to TRBJ2-2; perhaps TRBD1 as D (5 bases). CDR1 is SQVTM and CDR2 is ANQGSEA in the germline V gene. The CDR3 spans 14 residues. Between the trimmed V and J ends, which lost 7 bases and 1 base, there was a span of 13 bases. CDR3: CSATTDLNTGELFF. The CDR3 DNA reads TGCAGCGCCACGACAGATCTGAACACCGGGGAGCTGTTTTTT.

V is TRBV7-2 and J is TRBJ2-3; 8 bases map to TRBD1. Germline CDR1 is SGHTA and CDR2 is FQGNSA. This CDR3 has 16 amino acids. V shed 5 bases, J shed 3 bases, and the junction held 10 bases outside the gene matches. The CDR3 loop is CASSNPTGVVTDTQYF. The CDR3 nucleotides are TGTGCCAGCAGCAACCCGACAGGGGTCGTGACAGATACGCAGTATTTT.

V gene TRBV9 combines with J gene TRBJ2-7, with 12 bases aligning to TRBD2. Germline CDR1 is SGDLS and CDR2 is YYNGEE. V was pared by 3 bases and J by 6 bases, with 1 base of the junction left unmatched. The CDR3 covers 13 residues. CDR3 DNA sequence: TGTGCCAGCAGCGGGACTAGCGGGATCGAGCAGTACTTC. It yields the protein CASSGTSGIEQYF.

There are a few counts of this clone. The chain employs TRBV4-2 and TRBJ2-5; D tentatively reads TRBD1 or TRBD2 (5 bases each). The germline V and J ends were trimmed by 0 bases and 7 bases, with 21 bases remaining between them. Germline CDR1 and CDR2: LGHNA and YNFKEQ. The CDR3 contains 17 residues. CDR3 loop: CASSQEEGKGTSGTQYF. In nucleotides, the CDR3 is TGTGCCAGCAGCCAAGAAGAGGGGAAAGGTACCTCCGGGACCCAGTACTTC.

The V gene is TRBV20-1, the J gene TRBJ2-5, with D unresolved. The V gene's germline CDR1 is DFQATT and CDR2 SNEGSKA (reference sequence). This CDR3 is 11 amino acids long. The CDR3 DNA sequence: TGCAGCATTCGACCCTGGGAGACCCAGTACTTC. Protein product: CSIRPWETQYF.

This chain connects TRBV15 to TRBJ2-1; 12 nucleotides match TRBD2. Germline values: CDR1 LNHNV, CDR2 YYDKDF (reference sequence). The CDR3 extends over 15 amino acids. V lost 5 bases to trimming and J lost 5 bases; unmatched junction nucleotides: 4. The chain's CDR3 is CATSPRTSGNNEQFF. In nucleotides, the CDR3 is TGTGCCACCAGCCCTAGGACTAGCGGGAACAATGAGCAGTTCTTC.

The J gene is TRBJ2-7, the V gene TRBV28, with no clear D. The V gene's germline CDR1 is MDHEN and CDR2 SYDVKM. There are 12 residues in the CDR3. Deletions cut 1 base from V and 4 bases from J, with 5 bases between. The CDR3 is CASSLYAYEQYF. CDR3 coding DNA: TGTGCCAGCAGTTTATATGCTTACGAGCAGTACTTC.

The chain carries TRBV7-2 and TRBJ1-2, with 8 bases aligning to TRBD1. The V gene's germline CDR1 is SGHTA and CDR2 FQGNSA. V was pared by 0 bases and J by 6 bases, with 3 bases of the junction left unmatched. This CDR3 has 14 residues. CDR3 nucleotides: TGTGCCAGCAGCTTAGCCAACAGGGGGGATGGCTACACCTTC. This gives the protein CASSLANRGDGYTF. Supplemented by reference TRBV7-2 and TRBJ1-2, the full variable domain reads GAGVSQSPSNKVTEKGKDVELRCDPISGHTALYWYRQSLGQGLEFLIYFQGNSAPDKSGLPSDRFSAERTGGSVSTLTIQRTQQEDSAVYLCASSLANRGDGYTFGSGTRLTVV.

This clone showed up just a few times. The CDR3 sequence: CASSLFGTEETQYF. DNA of the CDR3: TGCGCCAGCAGCTTGTTCGGGACAGAAGAGACCCAGTACTTC. The chain has TRBV5-1 and TRBJ2-5, with 7 bases aligning to TRBD1. The junction had 3 bases not matched to a gene; V was cut back by 1 base and J by 3 bases. CDR3 size: 14 residues. Germline CDR1 and CDR2: SGHRS and YFSETQ.

On this clone: It may be a read error: a sequence one base away is much more abundant. J is TRBJ2-2 and V is TRBV15; D may be TRBD1 (6 bases). Germline CDR1 reads LNHNV; CDR2 reads YYDKDF (reference sequence). The CDR3 totals 16 residues. V was trimmed by 0 bases and J by 5 bases, leaving 13 bases between them. The CDR3 loop reads CATSRERAGVTGELFF. The DNA of the CDR3 is TGTGCCACCAGCAGAGAGCGGGCAGGGGTGACCGGGGAGCTGTTTTTT.

This sequence joins TRBV2 and TRBJ1-5; a weak D match, TRBD1 (5 bases). This CDR3 is 17 amino acids long. Trimming pared 0 bases from V and 1 base from J, leaving 13 bases between. Germline V gene lookup returns CDR1 SNHLY and CDR2 FYNNEI. The CDR3 sequence is CASSEAGGGWSNQPQHF. In DNA form, the CDR3 reads TGTGCCAGCAGTGAAGCGGGGGGTGGATGGAGCAATCAGCCCCAGCATTTT.

This rearrangement joins TRBV9 to TRBJ2-7, with D perhaps TRBD1 or TRBD2 (5 bases each). V dropped 2 bases and J dropped 5 bases, with 17 bases sitting between them. Germline V lookup: CDR1 SGDLS, CDR2 YYNGEE. This CDR3 is built from 15 residues. This CDR3 reads CASSVGGTRSHEQYF. The CDR3 DNA reads as TGTGCCAGCAGCGTTGGGGGAACCCGCAGCCACGAGCAGTACTTC.

The chain couples TRBV7-2 to TRBJ2-5, with TRBD2 matching over 15 bases. V lost 5 bases and J lost 5; bases outside the gene matches: 9. CDR1 is SGHTA and CDR2 is FQGNSA in the germline V gene. The CDR3 extends over 17 amino acids. The CDR3 spells CASSTPGLAGGTETQYF. CDR3 nucleotide sequence: TGTGCCAGCAGCACACCGGGACTAGCGGGGGGCACGGAGACCCAGTACTTC. The full variable domain, rest sourced from reference TRBV7-2 and TRBJ2-5, is GAGVSQSPSNKVTEKGKDVELRCDPISGHTALYWYRQSLGQGLEFLIYFQGNSAPDKSGLPSDRFSAERTGGSVSTLTIQRTQQEDSAVYLCASSTPGLAGGTETQYFGPGTRLLVL.

This clone was observed a handful of times. V gene TRBV9 combines with J gene TRBJ2-6; D gene uncertain. Germline lookup yields CDR1 SGDLS and CDR2 YYNGEE. Trimming took 6 bases from V and 0 from J, leaving 10 bases between them. The CDR3 extends over 15 amino acids. The DNA for the CDR3 is TGTGCCAGCACCCGACATCTCTCTGGGGCCAACGTCCTGACTTTC. This sequence encodes CASTRHLSGANVLTF.

This clone was counted between two and nine times. The chain couples TRBV5-1 to TRBJ2-1; no reliable D call. The CDR3 has 15 residues. The germline V and J ends were trimmed by 2 bases and 8 bases, with 17 bases remaining between them. From germline, CDR1 is SGHRS and CDR2 YFSETQ. CDR3 bases: TGCGCCAGCAGCTTTAGGGCCCAAGCAGGCGATGAGCAGTTCTTC. Translated, it gives CASSFRAQAGDEQFF.

Note on this clone: A read error is likely here: a far larger clone is one base away. V is TRBV25-1 and J is TRBJ2-6; D is undetermined. Germline-derived CDR1 and CDR2 are MGHDK and SYGVNS. There are 13 residues in the CDR3. V gave up 6 bases and J gave up 0 bases, with 3 bases separating them. The CDR3 reads CASRPSGANVLTF. The CDR3 DNA reads TGTGCCAGCAGGCCCTCTGGGGCCAACGTCCTGACTTTC.

A few counts support this clone. Compared with germline, one end of the junction differs, possibly owing to a read error. The CDR3 spells CASSLAGGRANTQYF. For the CDR3, the DNA is TGTGCTAGCAGCTTAGCTGGCGGGAGGGCCAATACGCAGTATTTT. V usage is TRBV7-7 and J usage is TRBJ2-3; 9 nucleotides agree with TRBD2. The CDR3 loop spans 15 amino acids. Germline loops: CDR1 SSHAT, CDR2 FNYEAQ (reference sequence).

CDR3 residues: CASSEALQGGWDQPQHF. CDR3 bases: TGTGCCAGCAGTGAAGCGCTACAGGGCGGTTGGGATCAGCCCCAGCATTTT. The chain joins TRBV2 to TRBJ1-5, with D possibly matching TRBD1 (6 bases). CDR1 is SNHLY, CDR2 FYNNEI, per germline. V dropped 0 bases and J dropped 5 bases, with 17 bases sitting between them. The CDR3 is made up of 17 amino acids.

V is TRBV5-8 and J is TRBJ2-1, with a weak D call TRBD2 (6 bases). The CDR3 covers 14 residues. CDR1 and CDR2 from the germline V gene are SGHTS and YDEGEE. V dropped 6 bases and J dropped 8 bases, with 18 bases sitting between them. The CDR3 protein is CASTRGIARDEQFF. The DNA for the CDR3 is TGTGCCAGCACCCGGGGGATAGCTCGCGATGAGCAGTTCTTC.